This T cell receptor (beta chain) was sequenced for a study of PD-1 blockade in classical Hodgkin lymphoma. Study-level results: Relapsed/refractory patients reportedly had lower baseline diversity than newly diagnosed patients. While CD8+ TCR diversity did not rise significantly by C4D1, CD4+ TCR diversity did.

A word on this clone: Its matching antigen is unknown.

The assay was immunoSEQ multiplex PCR, and TCRdb's table has in-frame clones only and misses some. The profile shows 15,000 or so clones, more than 55% of them singletons. Each of the patients experienced relapse following autologous stem cell transplantation, and their brentuximab vedotin exposure differed. When best responses were assessed, they were complete response, partial response or progressive disease. The clonotype originates from a human donor with classical Hodgkin lymphoma. The starting material was peripheral blood mononuclear cells (PBMCs), obtained before the second cycle of nivolumab.

The CDR3 nucleotides are TGTGCCAGCAGCCCCGGGTTCGTCTCTGGAAACACCATATATTTT. It is translated as CASSPGFVSGNTIYF. The chain couples TRBV6-5 to TRBJ1-3; D is unresolved. Germline V lookup: CDR1 MNHEY, CDR2 SVGAGI. V gave up 6 bases and J gave up 0 bases, with 12 bases separating them. This CDR3 contains 15 residues.